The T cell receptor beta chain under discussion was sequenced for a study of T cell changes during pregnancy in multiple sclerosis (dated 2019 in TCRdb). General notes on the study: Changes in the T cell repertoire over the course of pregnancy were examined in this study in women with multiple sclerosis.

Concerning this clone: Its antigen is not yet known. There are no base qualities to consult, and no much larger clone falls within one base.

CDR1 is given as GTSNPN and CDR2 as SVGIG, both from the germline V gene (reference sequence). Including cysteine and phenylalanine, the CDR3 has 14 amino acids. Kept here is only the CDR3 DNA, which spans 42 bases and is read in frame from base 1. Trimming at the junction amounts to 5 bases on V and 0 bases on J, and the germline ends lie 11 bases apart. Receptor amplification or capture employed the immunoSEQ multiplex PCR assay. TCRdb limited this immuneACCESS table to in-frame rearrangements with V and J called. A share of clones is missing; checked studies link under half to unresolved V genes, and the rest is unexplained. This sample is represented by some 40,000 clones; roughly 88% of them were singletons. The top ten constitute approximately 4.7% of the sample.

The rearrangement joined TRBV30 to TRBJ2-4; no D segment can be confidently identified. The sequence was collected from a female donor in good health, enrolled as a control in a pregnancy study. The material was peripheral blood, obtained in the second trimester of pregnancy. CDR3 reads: CAWQSKVAKNIQYF. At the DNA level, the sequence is TGTGCCTGGCAGTCGAAAGTAGCCAAAAACATTCAGTACTTC.